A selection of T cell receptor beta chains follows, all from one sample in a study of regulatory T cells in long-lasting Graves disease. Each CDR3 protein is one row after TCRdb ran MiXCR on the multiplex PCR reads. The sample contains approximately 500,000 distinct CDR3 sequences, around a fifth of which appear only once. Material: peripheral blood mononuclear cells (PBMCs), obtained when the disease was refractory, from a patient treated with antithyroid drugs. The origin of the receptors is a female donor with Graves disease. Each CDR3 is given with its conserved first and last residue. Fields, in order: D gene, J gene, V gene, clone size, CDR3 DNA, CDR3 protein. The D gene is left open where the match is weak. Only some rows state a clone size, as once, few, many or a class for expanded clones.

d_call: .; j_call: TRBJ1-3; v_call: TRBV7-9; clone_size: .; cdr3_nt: TGTGCCAGCAGCTTAGAAGGCGAGGCCATATATTTT; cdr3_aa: CASSLEGEAIYF
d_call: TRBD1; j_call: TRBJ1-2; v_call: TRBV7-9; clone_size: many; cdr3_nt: TGTGCCAGCAGCTTAGAAGGACAGGTCTATGGCTACACCTTC; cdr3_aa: CASSLEGQVYGYTF
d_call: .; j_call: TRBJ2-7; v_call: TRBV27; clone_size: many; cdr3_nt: TGTGCCAGCAGTTTCCGACAGCTTAACTACGAGCAGTACTTC; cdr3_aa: CASSFRQLNYEQYF
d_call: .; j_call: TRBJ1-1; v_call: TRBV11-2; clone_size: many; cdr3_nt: TGTGCCAGCAGCCCGCTCCAGGGTAGGGTCACTGAAGCTTTCTTT; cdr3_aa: CASSPLQGRVTEAFF
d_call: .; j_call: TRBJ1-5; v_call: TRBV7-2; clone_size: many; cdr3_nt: TGTGCCAGCAGCTTATTCGGACAGTATCAGCCCCAGCATTTT; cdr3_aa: CASSLFGQYQPQHF
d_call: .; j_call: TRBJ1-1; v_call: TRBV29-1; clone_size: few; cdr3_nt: TGCAGCGGCCGGGACACCTTCATGAACACTGAAGCTTTCTTT; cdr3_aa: CSGRDTFMNTEAFF
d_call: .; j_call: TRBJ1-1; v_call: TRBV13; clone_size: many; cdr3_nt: TGTGCCAGCAGCTTAACTGCGCCGCAGGGAGCTTTCTTT; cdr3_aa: CASSLTAPQGAFF
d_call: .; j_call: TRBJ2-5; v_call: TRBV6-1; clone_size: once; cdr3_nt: TGTGCCACGGGGGAGGGGGGCTCGACCCAGTACTTC; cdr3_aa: CATGEGGSTQYF
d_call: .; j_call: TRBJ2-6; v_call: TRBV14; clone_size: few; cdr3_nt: TGTGCCAGCAGCCAAGATGCAGGCCGTCGGCCTTCTGGGGCCAACGTCCTGACTTTC; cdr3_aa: CASSQDAGRRPSGANVLTF
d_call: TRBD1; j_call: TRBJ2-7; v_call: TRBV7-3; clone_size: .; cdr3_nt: TGTGCCAGCAGCCAACAGACAGGGGGATCCTACGAGCAGTACTTC; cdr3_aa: CASSQQTGGSYEQYF
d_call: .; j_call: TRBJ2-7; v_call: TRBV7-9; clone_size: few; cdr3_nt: TGTGCCAGCAGCCCGGACGAGTCTAAATACGAGCAGTACTTC; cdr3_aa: CASSPDESKYEQYF
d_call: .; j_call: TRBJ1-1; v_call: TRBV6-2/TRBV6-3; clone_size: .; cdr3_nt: TGTGCCAGCACGACAGGTAGTACTGAAGCTTCCTTT; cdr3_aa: CASTTGSTEASF
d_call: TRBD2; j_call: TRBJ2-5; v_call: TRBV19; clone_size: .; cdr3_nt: TGTGCCCAACGCCAGGGACTAGCGGGAGAGGAGCAAGAGACCCAGTACTTC; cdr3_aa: CAQRQGLAGEEQETQYF
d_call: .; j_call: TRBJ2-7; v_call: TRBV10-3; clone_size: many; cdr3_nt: TGTGCCATCAATGGGGGTTCCTACGAGCAGTACTTC; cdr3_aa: CAINGGSYEQYF
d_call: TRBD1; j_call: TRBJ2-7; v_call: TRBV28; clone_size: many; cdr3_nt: TGTGCCAGCAGCTTAGGGACAGGGGGCCGCGAGCAGTACTTC; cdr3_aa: CASSLGTGGREQYF
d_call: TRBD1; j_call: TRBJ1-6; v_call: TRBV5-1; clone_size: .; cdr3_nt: TGCGCCAGCAGGCGGGACAGGGAGAATTCACCCCTCCACTTT; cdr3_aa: CASRRDRENSPLHF
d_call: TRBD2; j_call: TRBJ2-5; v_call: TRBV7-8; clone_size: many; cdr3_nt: TGTGCCAGCAGCCGTCTAGCGGGAGCGAGGGGCCATCAAGAGACCCAGTACTTC; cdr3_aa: CASSRLAGARGHQETQYF
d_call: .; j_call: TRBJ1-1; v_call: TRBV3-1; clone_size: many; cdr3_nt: TGTGCCACTTCTTTGGGGCCGGGGGCTGAAGCTTTCTTT; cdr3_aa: CATSLGPGAEAFF
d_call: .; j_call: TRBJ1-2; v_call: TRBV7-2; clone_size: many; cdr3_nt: TGTGCCAGCAGCTTTTCAAGCAGATCCTATGGCTACACCTTC; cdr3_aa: CASSFSSRSYGYTF
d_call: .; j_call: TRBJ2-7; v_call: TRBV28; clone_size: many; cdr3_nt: TGTGCCAGCAGTTTAGAGGGGGCCTACGAGCAGTACTTC; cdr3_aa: CASSLEGAYEQYF
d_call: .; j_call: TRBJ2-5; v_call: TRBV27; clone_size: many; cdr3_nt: TGTGCCAGCAGTAGAATCCCCCCCGGGACGCCCTCGGACCCGACCCAGTACTTC; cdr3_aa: CASSRIPPGTPSDPTQYF
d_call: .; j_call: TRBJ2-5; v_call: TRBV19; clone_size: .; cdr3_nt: TGTGCCACCGGGATACAGGGAGGAGAGACCCAGTACTTC; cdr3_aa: CATGIQGGETQYF
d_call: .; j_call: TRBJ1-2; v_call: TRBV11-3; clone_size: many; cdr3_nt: TGTGCCAGCAGCTCCCGGGACGGACGGCAAGGCTACACCTTC; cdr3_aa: CASSSRDGRQGYTF
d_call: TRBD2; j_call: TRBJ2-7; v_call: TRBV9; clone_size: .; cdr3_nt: TGTGCCAGCAGCGCCCGGGGGGACTCATCCTACGAGCAGTACTTC; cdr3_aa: CASSARGDSSYEQYF
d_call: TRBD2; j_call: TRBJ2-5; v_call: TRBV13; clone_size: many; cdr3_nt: TGTGCCAGCAGCATAACTAGCGGGAGTTTGGAGACCCAGTACTTC; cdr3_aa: CASSITSGSLETQYF
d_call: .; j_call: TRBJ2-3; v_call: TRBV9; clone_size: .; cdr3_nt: TGTGCCAGCAGCCCTAGAACAGGGAAGGGGACAGATACGCAGTATTTT; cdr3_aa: CASSPRTGKGTDTQYF
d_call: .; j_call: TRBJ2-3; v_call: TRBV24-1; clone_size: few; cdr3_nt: TGTGCCACCAGTGGGGCTTCCACAGATACGCAGTATTTT; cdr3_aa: CATSGASTDTQYF
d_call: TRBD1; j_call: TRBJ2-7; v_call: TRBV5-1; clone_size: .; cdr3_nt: TGCGCCAGCAGCCAATGGGACAGCTCCTACGAGCAGTACTTC; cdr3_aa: CASSQWDSSYEQYF
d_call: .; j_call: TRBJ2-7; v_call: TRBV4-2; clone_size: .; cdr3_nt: TGTGCCAGCAGCCAAGATCTTGAGGGGCTCTACGAGCAGTACTTC; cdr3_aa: CASSQDLEGLYEQYF
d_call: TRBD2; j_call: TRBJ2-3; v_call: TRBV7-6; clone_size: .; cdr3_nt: TGTGCCAGCAGCGACCCCCGGCGGGAGGGTACCACAGATACGCAGTATTTT; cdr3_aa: CASSDPRREGTTDTQYF
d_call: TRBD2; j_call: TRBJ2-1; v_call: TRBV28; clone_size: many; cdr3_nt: TGTGCCAGCAGTTTAACTAGCGGGGGCCCTGATTACAATGAGCAGTTCTTC; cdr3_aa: CASSLTSGGPDYNEQFF
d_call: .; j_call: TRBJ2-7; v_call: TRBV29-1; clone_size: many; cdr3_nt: TGCAGCGTTGGGCCGGTCAGCTCCTACGAGCAGTACTTC; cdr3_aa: CSVGPVSSYEQYF
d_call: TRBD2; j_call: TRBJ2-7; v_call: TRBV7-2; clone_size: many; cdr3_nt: TGTGCCAGCAGCCTTAGCGGACTAGCGGGTTCCTACGAGCAGTACTTC; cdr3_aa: CASSLSGLAGSYEQYF
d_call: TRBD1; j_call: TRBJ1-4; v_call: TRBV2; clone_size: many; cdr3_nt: TGTGCCAGCAGGCTGGACAGGGGGCACAGTGAAAAACTGTTTTTT; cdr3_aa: CASRLDRGHSEKLFF
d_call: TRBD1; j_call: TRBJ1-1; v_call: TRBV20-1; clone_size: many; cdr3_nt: TGCAGTGCTAGAGATCCTGGGACAGAGCACACTGAAGCTTTCTTT; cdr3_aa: CSARDPGTEHTEAFF
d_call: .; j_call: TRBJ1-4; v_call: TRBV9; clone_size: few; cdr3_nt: TGTGCCAGCAGCCCGACGGACAGTGACTATGAAAAACTGTTTTTT; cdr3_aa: CASSPTDSDYEKLFF
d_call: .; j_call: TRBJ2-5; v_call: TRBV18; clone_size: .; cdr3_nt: TGTGCCAGCTCACCTCCGTCGGAAGCAGAGACCCAGTACTTC; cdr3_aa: CASSPPSEAETQYF
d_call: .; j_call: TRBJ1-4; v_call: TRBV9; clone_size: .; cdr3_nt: TGTGCCAGCAGCGTCAAAGTCCGGGTTCGGGACGGCCAGGGTGAAAAACTGTTTTTT; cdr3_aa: CASSVKVRVRDGQGEKLFF
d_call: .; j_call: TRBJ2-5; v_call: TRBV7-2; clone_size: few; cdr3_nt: TGTGCCAGCAGCTTAGACACCCGGGACTTACAAGAGACCCAGTACTTC; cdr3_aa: CASSLDTRDLQETQYF
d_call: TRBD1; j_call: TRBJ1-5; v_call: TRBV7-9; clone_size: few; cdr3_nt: TGTGCCAGCAGCCCCGGACAGGATTATCAGCCCCAGCATTTT; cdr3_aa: CASSPGQDYQPQHF
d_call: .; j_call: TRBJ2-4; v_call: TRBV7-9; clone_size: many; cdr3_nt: TGTGCCAGCAGCTTAGGTCTAGCCAAAAACATTCAGTACTTC; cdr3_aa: CASSLGLAKNIQYF
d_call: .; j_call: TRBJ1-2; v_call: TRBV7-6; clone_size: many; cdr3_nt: TGTGCCAGCAGCTTAGCTGCGGAATATGGCTACACCTTC; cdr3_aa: CASSLAAEYGYTF
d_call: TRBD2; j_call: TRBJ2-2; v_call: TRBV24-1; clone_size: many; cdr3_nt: TGTGCCACCAGTGATCCAACTAGCGGGGACACCGGGGAGCTGTTTTTT; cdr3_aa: CATSDPTSGDTGELFF
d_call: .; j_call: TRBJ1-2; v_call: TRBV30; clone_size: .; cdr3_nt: TGTGCCGGAAGCCCCTCAAAGGGTGGCTACACCTTC; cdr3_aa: CAGSPSKGGYTF
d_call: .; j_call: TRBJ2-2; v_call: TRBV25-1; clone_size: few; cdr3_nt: TGTGCCAGCAGTGATTATACGACTCGGGAGCTGTTTTTT; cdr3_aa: CASSDYTTRELFF
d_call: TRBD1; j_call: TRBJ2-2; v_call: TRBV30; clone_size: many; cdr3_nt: TGTGCCTGGAGACAGGGGGCTGTCGGGGAGCTGTTTTTT; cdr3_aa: CAWRQGAVGELFF
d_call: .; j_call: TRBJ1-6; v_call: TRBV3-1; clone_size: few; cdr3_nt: TGTGCCAGCAGCCGGGACACTGTCTCCTATAATTCACCCCTCCACTTT; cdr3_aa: CASSRDTVSYNSPLHF
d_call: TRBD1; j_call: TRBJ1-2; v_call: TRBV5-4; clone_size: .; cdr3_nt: TGTGCCAGCAGCTGGGGACAGGGGGTCCTCTATGGCTACACCTTC; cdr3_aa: CASSWGQGVLYGYTF
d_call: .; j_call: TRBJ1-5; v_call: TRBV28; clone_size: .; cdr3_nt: TGTGCCAGCAGTCCCGGACAGCTTCTGGAGCCCCAGCATTTT; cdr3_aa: CASSPGQLLEPQHF
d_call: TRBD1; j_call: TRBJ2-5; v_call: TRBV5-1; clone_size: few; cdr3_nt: TGCGCCAGCAGCCTGACAGGGGGAGGCTCGGCCGAGACCCAGTACTTC; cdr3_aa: CASSLTGGGSAETQYF
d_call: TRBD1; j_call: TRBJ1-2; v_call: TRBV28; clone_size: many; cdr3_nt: TGTGCCAGCAGTTTAATTCGACAGGGGCTCCTACTAACTAATGGCTACACCTTC; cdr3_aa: CASSLIRQGLLLTNGYTF
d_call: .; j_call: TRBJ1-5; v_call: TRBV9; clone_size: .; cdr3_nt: TGTGCCAGCAGCCCGGGAGGAGGAGGTCAGCCCCAGCATTTT; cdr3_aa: CASSPGGGGQPQHF
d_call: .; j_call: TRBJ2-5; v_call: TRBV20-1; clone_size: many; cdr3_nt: TGCAGTGCCATCGAGCCCAGGGCCCAAGAGACCCAGTACTTC; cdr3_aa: CSAIEPRAQETQYF
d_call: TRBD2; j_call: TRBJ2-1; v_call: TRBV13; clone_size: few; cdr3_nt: TGTGCCAGCAGCTTATTCCTAGCGGGAGATGACAATGAGCAGTTCTTC; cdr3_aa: CASSLFLAGDDNEQFF
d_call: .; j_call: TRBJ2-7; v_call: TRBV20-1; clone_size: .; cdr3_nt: TGCAGTGCTAGAGGGATACAGTCAGGGCGGGTAGAACGGGCGGACGAGCAGTACTTC; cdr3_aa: CSARGIQSGRVERADEQYF